This T cell receptor beta chain derives from a study of CXCR3-negative and CXCR3-positive naive CD8 T cells. Study details: Sequencing gave roughly 130 million TRB reads overall, about 1.5 +/- 0.3 million per library.

The libraries of TRB cDNA were prepared using 5' RACE with UMI labels. With the 5' RACE reads reprocessed, TCRdb shows one record per CDR3 protein and no DNA. This table lists around 60,000 distinct CDR3 sequences. Sorting was done in triplicate for each CD8+ T cell subset (roughly 300,000 cells each). The CD45RO-CCR7+CD27+CD95- phenotype denoted naive CD8+ T cells. Notes on this clonotype: What it binds is not known.

Study results and caveats: Diversity in memory CD8+ cells fell much lower than the comparably high levels seen in both naive subsets. Naive cells that were CXCR3-positive had more hydrophobic TRB CDR3s (compared with CXCR3-negative naive cells).

The germline gives CDR1 MGHRA, CDR2 YSYEKL. The CDR3 is 15 residues long. This sequence originates from a human donor in good health. Some clones in this sample may be carry-over from other donors' samples. Sequencing was carried out using naive CXCR3+ CD8+ T cells from blood. Subset meaning: CD45RO-CCR7+CD27+CD95- naive CD8+ T cells expressing CXCR3 (TNR3+). The chain combines TRBV4-1 with TRBJ2-3; no DNA is available, so the TRBD1 call from TCRdb remains unchecked. CDR3 residues: CASSQVVLGADTQYF.